This record concerns one TCR beta chain sequence. V was pared by 6 bases and J by 0 bases, with 14 bases between. Germline V CDR1 and CDR2: MDHEN, SYDVKM. There are 16 residues in the CDR3. This record belongs to a study of cytomegalovirus exposure and HLA in healthy donors. Vbeta (60) and Jbeta (13) primers were used in the PCR. The data were produced by immunoSEQ multiplex PCR, yet TCRdb's version contains in-frame clones alone and is incomplete. The sample gives roughly 190,000 clones, under 85% of which show up once; roughly 10% is in the top ten. This TCR derives from a woman between 45 and 60 years old in good health and CMV-seropositive. The V gene is TRBV28, the J gene TRBJ2-2; D not resolved. The sample consisted of PBMCs. CDR3 region: CASSPPRGTNTGELFF. The CDR3 DNA reads as TGTGCCAGCAGCCCTCCTCGAGGAACGAACACCGGGGAGCTGTTTTTT.